These T cell receptor beta chains were read from a single sample in a study of OX40 agonist ivuxolimab in advanced cancers. Profiled with immunoSEQ multiplex PCR; TCRdb holds only in-frame clones, not every one. The sample yields roughly 45,000 clones, 80% to 90% seen once. The sequencing here drew on CD4+ or CD8+ T cells sorted from blood, taken in a trial of the OX40 agonist ivuxolimab. Receptors were obtained from an adult with an advanced solid tumor such as melanoma, head and neck, liver or kidney cancer. Each CDR3 is given with its conserved first and last residue. Fields, in order: V gene, J gene, D gene, clone size, CDR3 protein, CDR3 DNA. The D gene is left open where the match is weak. A row's size may be missing; if present it is once, few, many or a size class.

>TRBV6-1|TRBJ1-2|.|.
CASSEDSIMDGYTF
TGTGCCAGCAGTGAAGACAGCATAATGGATGGCTACACCTTC
>TRBV9|TRBJ2-1|TRBD2|.
CASSVVTSGNNEQFF
TGTGCCAGCAGCGTAGTGACTAGCGGGAACAATGAGCAGTTCTTC
>TRBV28|TRBJ1-4|.|.
CASSTLPGEKLFF
TGTGCCAGCAGCACCCTTCCGGGGGAAAAACTGTTTTTT
>TRBV9|TRBJ2-2|.|.
CATRPGTANTGELFF
TGTGCCACAAGACCTGGTACAGCGAACACCGGGGAGCTGTTTTTT
>TRBV9|TRBJ2-3|.|.
CASSVGGARDTQYF
TGTGCCAGCAGCGTAGGGGGGGCCCGGGATACGCAGTATTTT
>TRBV4-2|TRBJ2-6|TRBD2|.
CASNTKGGSSGANVLTF
TGTGCCAGCAACACAAAGGGCGGGAGCTCTGGGGCCAACGTCCTGACTTTC
>TRBV27|TRBJ1-1|.|.
CASSLIRQENTEAFF
TGTGCCAGCAGTTTAATAAGACAGGAGAACACTGAAGCTTTCTTT
>TRBV4-2|TRBJ2-1|TRBD2|.
CASSQDFGGNPSNEQFF
TGTGCCAGCAGCCAAGATTTCGGGGGGAACCCTTCCAATGAGCAGTTCTTC
>TRBV19|TRBJ2-5|TRBD2|once
CASSIFGGRETQYF
TGTGCCAGTAGTATCTTTGGCGGGAGGGAGACCCAGTACTTC
>TRBV10-2|TRBJ1-2|TRBD1|.
CASSPGGTGLDGYTF
TGCGCCAGCAGCCCGGGGGGGACAGGGTTAGATGGCTACACCTTC
>TRBV2|TRBJ2-1|TRBD2|.
CASTLTSGSYNEQFF
TGTGCCAGCACCCTGACTAGCGGGAGCTACAATGAGCAGTTCTTC
>TRBV28|TRBJ1-1|.|.
CASSSNRGEAFF
TGTGCCAGCAGTTCCAATAGGGGTGAAGCTTTCTTT
>TRBV28|TRBJ2-7|.|.
CASSLSGPRGEQYF
TGTGCCAGCAGTCTAAGCGGGCCGAGGGGGGAGCAGTACTTC
>TRBV7-6|TRBJ2-3|.|.
CASAERATDTQYF
TGTGCCAGCGCCGAGCGTGCGACAGATACGCAGTATTTT
>TRBV7-2|TRBJ2-2|.|.
CASSLASGSGTGELFF
TGTGCCAGCAGCTTAGCGTCAGGCTCGGGCACCGGGGAGCTGTTTTTT
>TRBV7-9|TRBJ1-2|.|.
CASSFLGATNYGYTF
TGTGCCAGCAGCTTTCTGGGTGCGACTAACTATGGCTACACCTTC
>TRBV10-3|TRBJ1-2|TRBD1|.
CAISTGQGDGYTF
TGTGCCATCAGTACAGGACAGGGGGATGGCTACACCTTC
>TRBV11-2|TRBJ1-2|.|.
CASSQGILATSGYTF
TGTGCCAGCAGCCAAGGGATCCTGGCTACTAGTGGCTACACCTTC
>TRBV5-1|TRBJ1-4|.|.
CASSLTSGTTNEKLFF
TGCGCCAGCAGCTTAACGTCGGGGACAACTAATGAAAAACTGTTTTTT
>TRBV6-1|TRBJ1-1|.|.
CASSEAAVGATEAFF
TGTGCCAGCAGTGAAGCGGCGGTGGGTGCCACTGAAGCTTTCTTT
>TRBV11-2|TRBJ2-5|.|.
CASSRNLDRTGTQYF
TGTGCCAGCAGCCGAAACCTGGATCGGACGGGGACCCAGTACTTC
>TRBV30|TRBJ1-2|.|.
CAWSGGYGYTF
TGTGCCTGGAGTGGAGGATACGGCTACACCTTC
>TRBV9|TRBJ1-1|.|.
CASSVSPTGAEAFF
TGTGCCAGCAGCGTAAGCCCTACGGGGGCTGAAGCTTTCTTT
>TRBV4-1|TRBJ2-5|.|few
CASSQVARETQYF
TGCGCCAGCAGCCAAGTCGCTAGGGAGACCCAGTACTTC
>TRBV9|TRBJ2-1|TRBD1|once
CASSVKGHGQGDNEQFF
TGTGCCAGCAGCGTAAAGGGCCATGGACAGGGCGACAATGAGCAGTTCTTC
>TRBV29-1|TRBJ2-5|.|once
CSVFSGQETQYF
TGCAGCGTTTTTTCGGGGCAAGAGACCCAGTACTTC
>TRBV5-5|TRBJ2-7|TRBD1|.
CASSSSGTGSYEQYF
TGTGCCAGCAGCTCGTCCGGGACAGGTTCCTACGAGCAGTACTTC
>TRBV5-8|TRBJ2-1|TRBD2|.
CASVPPSASGMYNEQFF
TGTGCCAGCGTGCCCCCCTCCGCCAGCGGGATGTACAATGAGCAGTTCTTC
>TRBV18|TRBJ1-2|TRBD1|.
CASSQDNRDSVGSGYTF
TGTGCCAGCTCACAGGACAACCGGGACAGTGTGGGAAGTGGCTACACCTTC
>TRBV7-9|TRBJ2-5|.|.
CASSPSAGRETQYF
TGTGCCAGCAGCCCGTCTGCCGGGCGAGAGACCCAGTACTTC
>TRBV6-5|TRBJ1-1|TRBD1|.
CASSHRDRNTEAFF
TGTGCCAGCAGTCACCGGGACAGGAACACTGAAGCTTTCTTT
>TRBV5-1|TRBJ1-5|TRBD1|.
CASSWDSSQPQHF
TGCGCCAGCAGCTGGGACAGTTCACAGCCCCAGCATTTT
>TRBV5-4|TRBJ2-1|.|.
CASSTRGSYNEQFF
TGTGCCAGCAGCACGCGGGGTTCCTACAATGAGCAGTTCTTC
>TRBV7-9|TRBJ2-1|TRBD1|.
CASSLRDRVGIEQFF
TGTGCCAGCAGCTTAAGGGACAGGGTCGGGATTGAGCAGTTCTTC
>TRBV18|TRBJ1-3|.|.
CASSLSETAGNTIYF
TGTGCCAGCTCACTCTCCGAGACAGCTGGAAACACCATATATTTT
>TRBV7-3|TRBJ2-1|TRBD1|.
CASSLSPGGTNEQFF
TGTGCCAGCAGCTTAAGCCCAGGGGGTACGAATGAGCAGTTCTTC
>TRBV5-1|TRBJ1-4|.|.
CASSLGGGATNEKLFF
TGCGCCAGCAGCTTGGGCGGCGGAGCAACTAATGAAAAACTGTTTTTT
>TRBV19|TRBJ2-3|.|.
CASSPTSSSTDTQYF
TGTGCCAGTAGTCCGACATCCTCTAGCACAGATACGCAGTATTTT
>TRBV7-9|TRBJ1-2|.|.
CASTLTGENYGYTF
TGTGCCAGCACCCTCACGGGGGAAAACTATGGCTACACCTTC
>TRBV21-1|TRBJ2-1|.|.
CARAGNEQFF
TGTGCCAGGGCGGGGAATGAGCAGTTCTTC
>TRBV7-9|TRBJ2-7|TRBD1|.
CASSVSGQGGYEQYF
TGTGCCAGCAGCGTGTCGGGACAGGGGGGCTACGAGCAGTACTTC
>TRBV6-5|TRBJ1-2|.|.
CASRSRQVPGGYTF
TGTGCCAGCAGATCGAGACAGGTCCCGGGGGGCTACACCTTC
>TRBV7-2|TRBJ2-5|.|.
CASSRASQETQYF
TGTGCCAGCAGCCGAGCGAGCCAAGAGACCCAGTACTTC
>TRBV6-5|TRBJ1-2|.|.
CASSYSDRDLYGYTF
TGTGCCAGCAGTTACTCGGACAGAGATCTTTATGGCTACACCTTC
>TRBV9|TRBJ1-1|TRBD1|.
CASSVVTGRTEAFF
TGTGCCAGCAGCGTAGTGACAGGGCGCACTGAAGCTTTCTTT
>TRBV6-5|TRBJ1-6|.|.
CASRPISSYNSPLHF
TGTGCCAGCAGGCCCATCAGCTCCTATAATTCACCCCTCCACTTT
>TRBV19|TRBJ1-1|.|once
CASSIVGVGTEAFF
TGTGCCAGTAGTATTGTGGGGGTGGGCACTGAAGCTTTCTTT
>TRBV7-2|TRBJ2-3|.|.
CASSLASSREDTQYF
TGTGCCAGCAGCTTGGCCTCCTCCAGGGAGGATACGCAGTATTTT
>TRBV12-5|TRBJ2-3|TRBD1|.
CASGFGTGGPTDTQYF
TGTGCTAGTGGTTTTGGGACAGGGGGCCCCACAGATACGCAGTATTTT
>TRBV6-6|TRBJ2-3|.|.
CASTNGRETTDTQYF
TGTGCCAGCACCAACGGGCGGGAAACCACAGATACGCAGTATTTT
>TRBV5-1|TRBJ2-7|.|.
CASSRATGGDEQYF
TGCGCCAGCAGCCGAGCGACCGGTGGAGACGAGCAGTACTTC
>TRBV19|TRBJ2-5|.|once
CASTGGGAGETQYF
TGTGCCAGTACAGGTGGCGGGGCCGGTGAGACCCAGTACTTC
>TRBV7-2|TRBJ2-1|TRBD2|.
CASSLAGVSEQFF
TGTGCCAGCAGCCTAGCGGGGGTAAGTGAGCAGTTCTTC
>TRBV7-2|TRBJ1-6|.|.
CASSLGPNSPLHF
TGTGCCAGCAGCCTGGGACCAAATTCACCCCTCCACTTT
>TRBV23-1|TRBJ2-5|TRBD1|.
CASSQPWTGGKTQYF
TGCGCCAGCAGTCAACCCTGGACAGGGGGGAAAACCCAGTACTTC
>TRBV7-2|TRBJ1-4|.|.
CASSLAGSNNEKLFF
TGTGCCAGCAGCTTAGCGGGGAGTAATAATGAAAAACTGTTTTTT
>TRBV21-1|TRBJ2-2|.|once
CASSTQVRLAGEITGELFF
TGTGCCAGCAGCACCCAGGTTCGTCTAGCGGGAGAAATCACCGGGGAGCTGTTTTTT